These 7 T cell receptor beta chains share one sample of origin, sequenced in a study of metastatic and nonmetastatic thyroid tumors (dated by TCRdb to 2020 to 2021). The library was generated by PCR. The instrument was an Illumina HiSeq 4000. TCRdb ran its own pipeline on the public reads, namely fastp trimming at Q25 and MiXCR clone calling, and kept in-frame beta chains. Across this sample there are 60,000 to 75,000 clones, with more than 3.5% seen only once. The top ten clones comprise about 22% of the sample. No patient had received any treatment before thyroid surgery. Sequenced: blood. These receptors originate from a female donor with papillary thyroid cancer or a benign thyroid nodule (not recorded which). Some clones in this sample may be carry-over from other donors' samples.

This clone has just a few counts. The gene calls are TRBV12-3 or TRBV12-4 and TRBJ2-2; D is perhaps TRBD2 (5 bases). The CDR3 is 16 residues long. V lost 3 bases to trimming and J lost 4 bases, with 15 bases between them. CDR3 nucleotides: TGTGCCAGCAGTTTTAGGATCGGGGAGTTCACCGGGGAGCTGTTTTTT. It codes for CASSFRIGEFTGELFF.

This clone was detected only a few times. The CDR3: CANNMDGLGEQYF. CDR3 DNA: TGTGCCAACAATATGGATGGACTTGGAGAGCAGTACTTC. The chain employs TRBV6-2 or TRBV6-3 and TRBJ2-7; D is perhaps TRBD2 (5 bases). The CDR3 runs to 13 residues. V lost 10 bases and J lost 7, with 20 bases in between. Germline loops: CDR1 MNHEY, CDR2 SVGEGT.

This clone was seen a few times. The chain couples TRBV6-1 to TRBJ1-6, with 11 bases identical to TRBD1. The J segment lost 13 bases and the V segment lost 5 bases, leaving 13 bases of the junction unmatched. Germline CDR1 and CDR2: MNHNS and SASEGT. The CDR3 is made up of 16 amino acids. In DNA, the CDR3 is TGTGCCAGCAGTCAGGACTCCTTGGACAGGGGGCTCCCCCTCCACTTT. This encodes CASSQDSLDRGLPLHF.

The chain has TRBV20-1 and TRBJ1-1; 8 positions match TRBD1. There are 15 residues in the CDR3. Per germline, CDR1 DFQATT and CDR2 SNEGSKA (reference sequence). J was trimmed by 1 base and V by 4 bases; bases with no gene match: 8. This chain's CDR3 is CSAIDPDRGNTEAFF. The CDR3 DNA sequence: TGCAGTGCTATAGACCCCGACAGGGGGAACACTGAAGCTTTCTTT.

The table lists this clone with many counts. CDR3 region: CASSLGAGGGYNEQFF. CDR3 nucleotide sequence: TGTGCCAGCAGCTTGGGCGCAGGGGGCGGTTACAATGAGCAGTTCTTC. V usage is TRBV5-4 and J usage is TRBJ2-1; TRBD1 agrees at 8 bases. Unmatched junction bases numbered 6, after V lost 0 bases and J lost 4 bases. From germline, CDR1 is SGHNT and CDR2 YYREEE (reference sequence). CDR3 length: 16 residues.

This clone was counted between two and nine times. A read error may be the cause here, since a much bigger clone is one base away. This rearrangement joins TRBV4-1 to TRBJ2-5; no definite D call. With 1 base removed from V and 3 bases from J, the gap between germline ends came to 9 bases. Germline V gene sequence: CDR1 MGHRA, CDR2 YSYEKL. The CDR3 contains 14 residues. The CDR3 DNA follows: TGCGCCAGCAGCCAAGGCGTCGGAGAAGAGACCCAGTACTTC. Its protein is CASSQGVGEETQYF.

This clone appeared many times. V and J are TRBV5-4 and TRBJ2-5, with TRBD2 matching 9 bases. CDR1 and CDR2 from the germline V gene are SGHNT and YYREEE (reference sequence). CDR3 length: 15 amino acids. With 4 bases clipped from V and 4 bases from J, the junction kept 8 bases outside the gene matches. The CDR3 DNA is TGTGCCAGCAGCCTTGAGCGGGAGGCTGGAGAGACCCAGTACTTC. Encoded protein: CASSLEREAGETQYF. Filled out from reference TRBV5-4 and TRBJ2-5, the complete variable domain reads ETGVTQSPTHLIKTRGQQVTLRCSSQSGHNTVSWYQQALGQGPQFIFQYYREEENGRGNFPPRFSGLQFPNYSSELNVNALELDDSALYLCASSLEREAGETQYFGPGTRLLVL.